This TCR beta chain was observed in a study of early T cells in non-severe SARS-CoV-2 infection. Individual cDNA molecules received unique molecular identifiers. TCRdb recomputed calls from the 5' RACE reads with MiXCR, one row per CDR3 protein. The sample holds about 82,000 distinct CDR3 sequences, approximately 13% seen once. Deletions cut 1 base from V and 0 bases from J, with 13 bases between. The germline V gene has CDR1 MNHEY and CDR2 SVGAGI. This CDR3 comprises 18 residues. This clonotype has a handful of counts. This rearrangement joins TRBV6-5 to TRBJ2-6, with D maybe TRBD2 (6 bases). Sequencing used whole blood. The source is an adult who was a healthcare worker with PCR-confirmed SARS-CoV-2 infection or an uninfected control (not recorded which). DNA for the CDR3: TGTGCCAGCAGTTACTGCGGGGCGGGGAACTCTGGGGCCAACGTCCTGACTTTC. Amino acids: CASSYCGAGNSGANVLTF.